These T cell receptor beta chains were read from a single sample in a study of blood T cell repertoires in COVID-19. The method was immunoSEQ multiplex PCR; TCRdb's version includes in-frame clones alone and lacks a portion of them. The table shows 200,000 to 300,000 clones, with 75% to 95% occurring only once. The source material was peripheral blood. Receptors were obtained from a person aged 18-29 years with COVID-19, enrolled during active disease. Both conserved end residues are part of each CDR3. The D gene is left open where the match is weak. The listing skips clone size in some rows; elsewhere it reads once, few, many or a size class.

>.|15|TRBV27|.|TRBJ2-2
CASSFGLAATGELFF
TGTGCCAGCAGTTTCGGCCTAGCAGCAACCGGGGAGCTGTTTTTT
>.|14|TRBV7-3|TRBD2|TRBJ2-1
CASSLDGRVDEQFF
TGTGCCAGCAGCTTAGACGGGAGGGTAGATGAGCAGTTCTTC
>.|12|TRBV19|.|TRBJ1-1
CASSIGTTEAFF
TGTGCCAGTAGTATCGGTACCACTGAAGCTTTCTTT
>.|15|TRBV7-9|TRBD1|TRBJ1-1
CASSEDRGTNTEAFF
TGTGCCAGCAGCGAGGACAGGGGAACGAACACTGAAGCTTTCTTT
>.|12|TRBV25-1|TRBD1|TRBJ1-5
CASSESGQVQHF
TGTGCCAGCAGTGAATCGGGACAGGTTCAGCATTTT
>.|13|TRBV7-2|TRBD1|TRBJ1-1
CATRGQQNTEAFF
TGTGCTACGCGGGGACAGCAGAACACTGAAGCTTTCTTT
>.|15|TRBV4-1|.|TRBJ1-2
CASSQGTVPNYGYTF
TGCGCCAGCAGCCAAGGGACAGTTCCTAACTATGGCTACACCTTC
>.|13|TRBV27|TRBD2|TRBJ2-7
CASSIGEGYEQYF
TGTGCCAGCAGTATCGGGGAGGGGTACGAGCAGTACTTC
>.|15|TRBV5-1|TRBD2|TRBJ2-7
CASSAVLAGGYEQYF
TGCGCCAGCAGCGCTGTCCTAGCGGGAGGCTACGAGCAGTACTTC
>.|16|TRBV5-4|.|TRBJ2-4
CASSWGTGLAKNIQYF
TGTGCCAGCAGCTGGGGGACGGGACTAGCCAAAAACATTCAGTACTTC
>.|15|TRBV5-8|.|TRBJ2-2
CASSLGETNTGELFF
TGTGCCAGCAGCTTGGGGGAGACTAACACCGGGGAGCTGTTTTTT
>.|13|TRBV27|.|TRBJ1-6
CATPRRSNSPLHF
TGTGCCACCCCCCGCAGGTCGAATTCACCCCTCCACTTT
>.|14|TRBV7-9|.|TRBJ2-7
CASSLAGQTYEQYF
TGTGCCAGCAGCTTAGCGGGACAAACCTACGAGCAGTACTTC
>.|17|TRBV19|TRBD1|TRBJ1-5
CASSVGQGAPFNQPQHF
TGTGCCAGTAGTGTGGGACAGGGGGCACCATTCAATCAGCCCCAGCATTTT
>.|16|TRBV7-6|TRBD2|TRBJ2-1
CASSLGLAGAGNEQFF
TGTGCCAGCAGCTTGGGTCTAGCGGGAGCAGGCAATGAGCAGTTCTTC
>.|13|TRBV6-5|.|TRBJ1-1
CASRATGNTEAFF
TGTGCCAGCAGGGCTACAGGGAACACTGAAGCTTTCTTT
>.|15|TRBV25-1|.|TRBJ2-1
CASTKGASSYNEQFF
TGTGCCAGCACCAAAGGGGCAAGCTCCTACAATGAGCAGTTCTTC
>.|16|TRBV19|TRBD2|TRBJ2-5
CASTDRGLAGGETQYF
TGTGCCAGTACCGATAGGGGTCTAGCGGGAGGAGAGACCCAGTACTTC
>.|13|TRBV9|TRBD1|TRBJ1-5
CASSATGIQPQHF
TGTGCCAGCAGCGCGACAGGGATTCAGCCCCAGCATTTT
>.|13|TRBV5-6|.|TRBJ2-7
CASSLDISYEQYF
TGTGCCAGCAGCTTGGACATCTCCTACGAGCAGTACTTC
>.|13|TRBV2|.|TRBJ1-1
CASSELGLGEAFF
TGTGCCAGCAGTGAATTGGGGCTTGGTGAAGCTTTCTTT
>.|19|TRBV27|.|TRBJ2-2
CASSYLSSLVVGSTGELFF
TGTGCCAGCAGTTACCTAAGCTCTCTAGTCGTCGGGTCGACCGGGGAGCTGTTTTTT
>few|15|TRBV7-2|TRBD1|TRBJ1-5
CASSRQGGSNQPQHF
TGTGCCAGCAGTCGACAGGGGGGTTCCAATCAGCCCCAGCATTTT
>once|13|TRBV12-3/TRBV12-4|TRBD2|TRBJ2-1
CASSLATSGRQFF
TGTGCCAGCAGTTTAGCTACGAGCGGGAGGCAGTTCTTC
>.|14|TRBV5-1|.|TRBJ2-3
CASRLGSATDTQYF
TGCGCCAGCAGATTAGGTTCAGCGACAGATACGCAGTATTTT
>.|16|TRBV29-1|.|TRBJ2-7
CSVVSKRGKVSYEQYF
TGCAGCGTTGTTTCAAAAAGGGGGAAGGTCTCCTACGAGCAGTACTTC
>.|15|TRBV5-3|.|TRBJ1-1
CARSPPTGPNTEAFF
TGTGCCAGAAGCCCCCCGACAGGCCCGAACACTGAAGCTTTCTTT
>.|13|TRBV10-3|.|TRBJ2-7
CAITGRLTDEQYF
TGTGCCATCACAGGTAGATTAACCGACGAGCAGTACTTC
>once|15|TRBV4-1|.|TRBJ2-7
CASSQNAATSYEQYF
TGCGCCAGCAGCCAAAATGCCGCGACTAGTTACGAGCAGTACTTC
>.|13|TRBV5-1|.|TRBJ1-2
CASGKTGIQGYTF
TGCGCCAGCGGTAAAACAGGGATACAGGGCTACACCTTC
>.|14|TRBV27|.|TRBJ2-1
CASSPPGLYNEQFF
TGTGCCAGCAGTCCCCCGGGACTCTACAATGAGCAGTTCTTC
>.|17|TRBV7-9|TRBD2|TRBJ2-3
CAIEGTSGRAGTDTQYF
TGTGCCATCGAGGGGACTAGCGGGAGGGCCGGGACAGATACGCAGTATTTT
>.|13|TRBV6-1|.|TRBJ1-5
CASSEVTLRPQHF
TGTGCCAGCAGTGAAGTAACCCTAAGACCCCAGCATTTT
>few|17|TRBV5-1|.|TRBJ2-2
CASSFSLGQTNTGELFF
TGCGCCAGCAGCTTTTCCCTCGGACAGACCAACACCGGGGAGCTGTTTTTT
>.|18|TRBV7-2|TRBD2|TRBJ2-7
CASSLLLGRGGRPHEQYF
TGTGCCAGCAGCTTACTCCTTGGTCGGGGCGGGAGGCCCCACGAGCAGTACTTC
>.|14|TRBV4-2|.|TRBJ1-4
CASSQRGHPEKLFF
TGTGCCAGCAGCCAACGGGGACACCCTGAAAAACTGTTTTTT
>.|14|TRBV6-6|TRBD1|TRBJ1-6
CASSRDRVNSPLHF
TGTGCCAGCAGTCGGGACAGGGTGAATTCACCCCTCCACTTT
>.|15|TRBV7-9|TRBD1|TRBJ2-1
CASRNTGTGDNEQFF
TGTGCCAGCAGGAACACCGGGACAGGAGACAATGAGCAGTTCTTC
>.|10|TRBV6-5|TRBD1|TRBJ1-2
CASSQGQRTF
TGTGCCAGCAGCCAGGGACAGCGAACCTTC
>.|16|TRBV25-1|TRBD1|TRBJ2-1
CASSGSDRGSYNEQFF
TGTGCCAGCAGTGGAAGCGACAGGGGGTCCTACAATGAGCAGTTCTTC
>.|14|TRBV11-2|TRBD1|TRBJ1-5
CASSSTGVGQPQHF
TGTGCCAGCAGCTCGACAGGGGTCGGTCAGCCCCAGCATTTT
>.|17|TRBV7-9|TRBD1|TRBJ2-6
CASSQNQGARGANVLTF
TGTGCCAGCAGCCAAAACCAGGGGGCGCGCGGGGCCAACGTCCTGACTTTC
>.|16|TRBV7-3|TRBD1|TRBJ2-1
CASSPGGVSSYNEQFF
TGTGCCAGCAGCCCAGGGGGCGTTAGCTCCTACAATGAGCAGTTCTTC
>.|17|TRBV2|TRBD2|TRBJ2-5
CASMHTRTSAGRETQYF
TGTGCCAGCATGCACACTAGGACTAGCGCAGGGAGGGAGACCCAGTACTTC
>.|15|TRBV6-5|TRBD1|TRBJ2-2
CASSYSGTGPRELFF
TGTGCCAGCAGTTACTCTGGGACAGGCCCCCGGGAGCTGTTTTTT
>.|19|TRBV5-4|TRBD2|TRBJ2-2
CASSFRSSGPLLRTGELFF
TGTGCCAGCAGCTTCCGATCTAGCGGGCCGCTCTTGAGAACCGGGGAGCTGTTTTTT
>.|14|TRBV11-3|.|TRBJ2-7
CASSLAETGHEQYF
TGTGCCAGCAGCTTAGCGGAGACAGGACACGAGCAGTACTTC
>.|17|TRBV27|.|TRBJ2-2
CASSLFSQGSNTGELFF
TGTGCCAGCAGTTTATTTTCCCAGGGTTCGAACACCGGGGAGCTGTTTTTT
>.|16|TRBV5-4|TRBD2|TRBJ2-2
CASSLGLAGAAGELFF
TGTGCCAGCAGCTTGGGGCTAGCGGGAGCGGCCGGGGAGCTGTTTTTT
>.|16|TRBV6-6|.|TRBJ2-5
CATAPTGWGFQETQYF
TGTGCCACAGCTCCCACAGGGTGGGGATTTCAAGAGACCCAGTACTTC
>.|16|TRBV2|TRBD2|TRBJ2-3
CASSDIAGGKTDTQYF
TGTGCCAGCAGTGATATAGCGGGAGGTAAAACAGATACGCAGTATTTT
>.|16|TRBV3-1/TRBV3-2|TRBD1|TRBJ1-3
CASSRRTGISGNTIYF
TGTGCCAGCAGCCGAAGGACAGGGATCTCTGGAAACACCATATATTTT
>once|15|TRBV18|TRBD1|TRBJ1-4
CASSPGDRGWEKLFF
TGTGCCAGCTCACCCGGGGACAGGGGTTGGGAAAAACTGTTTTTT
>.|14|TRBV24-1|TRBD2|TRBJ2-2
CATSKRGNTGELFF
TGTGCCACCTCAAAGCGGGGGAACACCGGGGAGCTGTTTTTT
>.|12|TRBV2|TRBD1|TRBJ2-7
CASNGQGNEQYF
TGTGCCAGCAATGGACAGGGAAACGAGCAGTACTTC
>.|11|TRBV9|TRBD1|TRBJ2-1
CASSANRGQFF
TGTGCCAGCAGCGCAAACAGGGGACAGTTCTTC
>.|14|TRBV6-5|.|TRBJ1-1
CASTPGDPNTEAFF
TGTGCCAGCACCCCCGGAGATCCGAACACTGAAGCTTTCTTT